The 29 T cell receptor beta chains below all came from one sample that was sequenced in a study of molecular identifiers for immune sequencing clone quantification. TCRdb redid the calling of the PCR reads with MiXCR, one entry per CDR3 protein. This table holds about 640,000 distinct CDR3 sequences, 15% to 20% found once. The sample consisted of naive CD8+ T cells from blood, with Jurkat cell RNA spiked in. Subset described: FACS-sorted CD8+CD4-CCR7+CD45RA+ naive T cells. These receptors all stem from a human donor in good health. Some libraries in this study had Jurkat cell RNA spiked in.

Concerning this clonotype itself: A much more abundant neighbour one base away suggests this may be a read error. The chain combines TRBV4-1 with TRBJ1-2; D is uncertain. The CDR3 consists of 14 residues. Germline V gene sequence: CDR1 MGHRA, CDR2 YSYEKL. In DNA form, the CDR3 reads TGCGCCAGCGGCCAGGCGCTACCTAACTATGGCTACACCTTC. Amino acid sequence: CASGQALPNYGYTF.

This clonotype was seen repeatedly, ten times or more. One end of the junction does not line up with germline, which may come from a read error. Here the CDR3 reads CASRLGDTEAFF. In nucleotides, the CDR3 is TGCGCCAGCAGGTTGGGGGACACTGAAGCTTTCTTT. The chain uses TRBV5-1 and TRBJ1-1; D possibly corresponds to TRBD1 (5 bases). There are 12 residues in the CDR3. Germline V gene data show CDR1 as SGHRS and CDR2 as YFSETQ.

This clonotype was detected many times. The J gene is TRBJ2-7, the V gene TRBV7-9, with TRBD1 matching 8 bases. The CDR3 consists of 15 residues. V lost 2 bases, J lost 2 bases, and 5 bases stayed unmatched. The germline gives CDR1 SEHNR, CDR2 FQNEAQ (reference sequence). The CDR3 sequence: CASSLLTGGTYEQYF. The DNA for the CDR3 is TGTGCCAGCAGCTTACTCACAGGGGGGACCTACGAGCAGTACTTC.

This clonotype was observed a single time. Germline is not matched at one junction end, which may reflect a read error. The chain uses TRBV9 and TRBJ2-5, with TRBD1 as a possible D gene (6 bases). The CDR3 spans 17 residues. Germline V gene data show CDR1 as SGDLS and CDR2 as YYNGEE. DNA of the CDR3: TGTGCCAGCAGCGTAGCCAGGGGACATACGTACCAAGAGACCCAGCACTTC. This codes for CASSVARGHTYQETQHF.

The rearrangement joins TRBV4-3 to TRBJ2-1; D might be TRBD2 (5 bases). The germline gives CDR1 LGHNA, CDR2 YSLEER. V lost 0 bases and J lost 0, with 9 bases in between. The CDR3 loop spans 16 amino acids. The CDR3 region is CASSQDGSNSYNEQFF. CDR3 nucleotides: TGCGCCAGCAGCCAAGATGGGAGTAACTCCTACAATGAGCAGTTCTTC.

This clonotype was found many times. The V and J genes are TRBV4-3 and TRBJ1-1; D unclear. V lost 2 bases to trimming and J lost 0 bases, with 10 bases between them. The CDR3 has 15 residues. Germline V gene sequence: CDR1 LGHNA, CDR2 YSLEER. CDR3 in DNA: TGCGCCAGCAGCCAATCCAGGACCGTGAACACTGAAGCTTTCTTT. This sequence encodes CASSQSRTVNTEAFF.

In DNA form, the CDR3 reads TGCGCCAGCAGCCAGACAGGGCCAGGCACAGATACGCAGTATTTT. Protein sequence: CASSQTGPGTDTQYF. The genes are TRBV4-1 and TRBJ2-3; 7 bases fit TRBD1. Germline V lookup: CDR1 MGHRA, CDR2 YSYEKL. V was pared by 3 bases and J by 1 base, with 4 bases of the junction left unmatched. This CDR3 has 15 amino acids.

A remark on this clonotype: Given a much more abundant clone one base away, this may be a read error. The V gene is TRBV4-3, the J gene TRBJ2-1; D may be TRBD2 (6 bases). The germline V gene has CDR1 LGHNA and CDR2 YSLEER. The CDR3 length is 15 residues. V was trimmed by 0 bases and J by 5 bases, leaving 11 bases between them. CDR3 sequence reads: CASSQDRGNNNEQFF. CDR3 DNA sequence: TGCGCCAGCAGCCAAGATCGGGGGAACAACAATGAGCAGTTCTTC.

With respect to this clonotype: A much larger clonotype is one base distant, so this may be a read error. This chain joins TRBV24-1 and TRBJ1-5; TRBD1 might be the D (6 bases). This CDR3 contains 14 residues. The germline CDR1 and CDR2 sequences are KGHDR and SFDVKD. In DNA, the CDR3 is TGTGCCACCAGTGACGATACAGGGAACCAGCCCCCGCATTTT. This sequence encodes CATSDDTGNQPPHF.

The count of this clonotype is one. The V gene is TRBV12-5, the J gene TRBJ1-5, with D unresolved. This CDR3 has 14 residues. Per germline, CDR1 LGHNT and CDR2 FRNRAP. Trimming took 1 base from V and 11 from J, leaving 15 bases between them. This chain's CDR3 is CASGLASEVQSQHF. DNA for the CDR3: TGTGCTAGTGGTTTGGCTTCAGAGGTGCAGTCCCAGCATTTT.

This clonotype was observed a handful of times. The V call is TRBV4-1, the J call TRBJ1-1; 9 positions agree with TRBD1. This CDR3 is 16 amino acids long. Germline values: CDR1 MGHRA, CDR2 YSYEKL. V shed 0 bases, J shed 1 base, and the junction held 3 bases outside the gene matches. The CDR3 nucleotides are TGCGCCAGCAGCCAAGAACAGGGGGCTGGGAACACTGAAGCTTTCTTT. Amino acids: CASSQEQGAGNTEAFF.

Comment on this clonotype: A junction end diverges from the germline sequence, so it may reflect a read error. Written as DNA, the CDR3 is TGTGCCAGCGGCTTGGCGGACGAGCAGTACTTC. Protein: CASGLADEQYF. This chain uses TRBV5-6 with TRBJ2-7; no reliable D call. Germline CDR1 SGHDT, CDR2 YYEEEE. The CDR3 runs 11 residues.

The chain recombines TRBV20-1 with TRBJ2-7; 11 bases fit TRBD2. CDR1 is DFQATT, CDR2 SNEGSKA, per germline (reference sequence). The CDR3 has 14 amino acids. The junction had 4 bases not matched to a gene; V was cut back by 1 base and J by 5 bases. For the CDR3, the DNA is TGCAGTGCTAGAGGGACTAGCGGGTTCGACGAGCAGTACTTC. Its protein product is CSARGTSGFDEQYF.

Notes on this clonotype: The germline gene is not matched at one end of the junction; a read error may be the cause. The CDR3 is CAISDPGLADDYGQYF. CDR3 sequence (DNA): TGTGCCATCAGTGATCCCGGACTAGCTGACGACTACGGGCAGTACTTC. The chain links TRBV10-3 to TRBJ2-7, with 8 bases aligning to TRBD2. The CDR3 extends over 16 amino acids. From germline, CDR1 is ENHRY and CDR2 SYGVKD.

This clonotype has at least ten counts. The chain recombines TRBV27 with TRBJ2-7; 9 bases match TRBD1. The CDR3 consists of 14 residues. Trimming cost V 8 bases and J 6 bases; bases outside gene matches: 11. Germline V gene sequence: CDR1 MNHEY, CDR2 SMNVEV (reference sequence). Here the CDR3 reads CASGSGTGSREQYF. Written as DNA, the CDR3 is TGTGCCAGCGGGTCCGGGACAGGGTCTCGCGAGCAGTACTTC.

This clonotype was picked up many times. The chain recombines TRBV15 with TRBJ1-1; D call uncertain. CDR1 and CDR2 from the germline V gene are LNHNV and YYDKDF (reference sequence). This CDR3 has 14 residues. V shed 2 bases and J shed 6 bases, with 13 bases lying between them. CDR3 amino acids: CATSRRKTYAEAFF. The DNA for the CDR3 is TGTGCCACCAGCAGAAGAAAGACTTACGCTGAAGCTTTCTTT.

V and J are TRBV6-2 or TRBV6-3 and TRBJ2-7, with 7 bases matching TRBD1. This CDR3 is 13 amino acids long. Germline V gene lookup returns CDR1 MNHEY and CDR2 SVGEGT. The V and J ends lost 10 bases and 5 bases, in that order; junction bases with no gene match: 11. The CDR3 bases are TGTGCCACCGTAGACAGGGCGGCCCACGAGCAGTACTTC. Translating it yields CATVDRAAHEQYF.

In this sample, this clonotype turned up many times. V usage is TRBV13 and J usage is TRBJ1-2; D is undetermined. V lost 2 bases to trimming and J lost 5 bases, with 6 bases between them. Looked up from germline, CDR1 is PRHDT and CDR2 is FYEKMQ (reference sequence). CDR3 size: 12 residues. The CDR3 bases are TGTGCCAGCAGCTTAAGAGGTTATGGCTACACCTTC. As protein: CASSLRGYGYTF.

This clonotype was counted ten times or more. V and J are TRBV20-1 and TRBJ1-1; maybe TRBD1 (5 bases). Germline CDR1 and CDR2: DFQATT and SNEGSKA (reference sequence). CDR3 length equals 14 residues. V shed 5 bases and J shed 3 bases, with 16 bases lying between them. The CDR3 DNA reads as TGCAGTGCTCCCATTGGGGGGGACTACACTGAAGCTTTCTTT. Its protein is CSAPIGGDYTEAFF.

This clonotype was found many times. This chain uses TRBV3-1 with TRBJ2-6, with D hard to call. Trimming removed 2 bases at V and 1 base at J, with 12 bases between. The CDR3 sequence is 17 residues long. CDR1 LGHDT and CDR2 YNNKEL come from the germline V gene (reference sequence). CDR3 sequence: CASSQITEWSGANVLTF. The CDR3 bases are TGTGCCAGCAGCCAAATAACAGAATGGTCTGGGGCCAACGTCCTGACTTTC.

This clonotype appeared a few times. One end of the junction fails to match germline, which may point to a read error. The rearrangement links TRBV7-9 to TRBJ2-7, with 9 bases lining up with TRBD2. The germline V gene has CDR1 SEHNR and CDR2 FQNEAQ (reference sequence). The CDR3 runs to 14 residues. The DNA for the CDR3 is TGTGCCAGCAGCTTAACTAGCGGGTCCTTCGAGCAGTACTTC. Its protein is CASSLTSGSFEQYF.

This clonotype occurred many times. V and J are TRBV9 and TRBJ1-1; D is ambiguous. V was pared by 3 bases and J by 5 bases, with 23 bases between. The germline gives CDR1 SGDLS, CDR2 YYNGEE. The CDR3 contains 17 residues. The DNA for the CDR3 is TGTGCCAGCAGCGCACCTCCCCACCTCGCCATGGAGACTGAAGCTTTCTTT. It specifies CASSAPPHLAMETEAFF.

This clonotype appeared a few times. Given a much more abundant clone one base away, this may be a read error. The chain uses TRBV4-3 and TRBJ1-5; D remains unclear. Trimming removed 0 bases at V and 0 bases at J, with 3 bases between. The germline gives CDR1 LGHNA, CDR2 YSLEER. This CDR3 spans 14 amino acids. CDR3 loop: CASSQDDSNQPQHF. The CDR3 region has the DNA TGCGCCAGCAGCCAAGATGATAGCAATCAGCCCCAGCATTTT.

Points on this clonotype: Being one base from a much bigger clone, this may be a read error. This chain connects TRBV7-6 to TRBJ2-2; no clear D. The germline CDR1 and CDR2 sequences are SGHVS and FNYEAQ. The germline V and J ends were trimmed by 2 bases and 6 bases, with 13 bases remaining between them. The CDR3 covers 15 residues. The CDR3: CASSLPRPDAGELFF. CDR3 nucleotides: TGTGCCAGCAGCTTACCCAGACCAGACGCCGGGGAGCTGTTTTTT.

Note on this clonotype: Since no conserved phenylalanine or tryptophan closes the CDR3, a read error is the likely cause. The chain is built from TRBV4-3 and TRBJ2-7, with D unclear. This CDR3 has 15 residues. V was cut by 0 bases and J by 4 bases, with 13 bases left in between. In germline, CDR1 is LGHNA, CDR2 YSLEER. The CDR3 DNA reads as TGCGCCAGCAGCCAAGATTACCTACTGGGGTACGAGCAGTACCTC. Its protein is CASSQDYLLGYEQYL.

This chain uses TRBV5-6 with TRBJ2-2; the match to TRBD2 covers 10 bases. J was trimmed by 3 bases and V by 4 bases; bases with no gene match: 6. In germline, CDR1 is SGHDT, CDR2 YYEEEE. The CDR3 spans 16 residues. The CDR3 DNA sequence: TGTGCCAGCAGCCCGTCTAGCGGGAGCGACACCGGGGAGCTGTTTTTT. It yields the protein CASSPSSGSDTGELFF.

This clonotype has just a few counts. The V call is TRBV7-9, the J call TRBJ1-4, with D unclear. Germline V lookup: CDR1 SEHNR, CDR2 FQNEAQ (reference sequence). The V end was cut by 3 bases, the J end by 7 bases, with 15 bases between. There are 15 residues in the CDR3. This CDR3 reads CASSFSFPPSEKLFF. DNA for the CDR3: TGTGCCAGCAGCTTCTCCTTCCCCCCGTCTGAAAAACTGTTTTTT. Combining the CDR3 with reference TRBV7-9 and TRBJ1-4 gives the whole variable domain DTGVSQNPRHKITKRGQNVTFRCDPISEHNRLYWYRQTLGQGPEFLTYFQNEAQLEKSRLLSDRFSAERPKGSFSTLEIQRTEQGDSAMYLCASSFSFPPSEKLFFGSGTQLSVL.

This clonotype was recorded at least ten times. The chain is built from TRBV11-2 and TRBJ1-6; D gene ambiguous. This CDR3 comprises 13 residues. Deletions cut 3 bases from V and 7 bases from J, with 7 bases between. Germline CDR1 SGHAT, CDR2 FQNNGV. Here the CDR3 reads CASSFADNSPLHF. CDR3 sequence (DNA): TGTGCCAGCAGCTTCGCAGACAATTCACCCCTCCACTTT.

This clonotype was seen many times. This chain connects TRBV7-8 to TRBJ1-5; D call uncertain. Trimming left V 5 bases short and J 4 bases short, with 12 bases between. The germline V gene has CDR1 SGHVS and CDR2 FQNEAQ. The CDR3 length is 14 residues. The CDR3 loop is CASSPGPSNQPQHF. In DNA form, the CDR3 reads TGTGCCAGCAGCCCCGGACCTTCGAATCAGCCCCAGCATTTT.